These 28 T cell receptor beta chains came from one sample sequenced in a study of T-cell reconstitution after alpha-beta-depleted transplantation in children. Unique molecular identifiers tagged the TCRbeta library. TCRdb passed the PCR reads through MiXCR, listing each CDR3 protein once. The sample gives about 260,000 distinct CDR3 sequences, roughly 7.7% of which show up once; about 6.4% is in the top ten. This sample comprised PBMCs, mostly from graft donor cells, obtained 180 days after TCRalphabeta/CD19-depleted stem cell transplant. The receptors were gathered from a male patient younger than 18 who had a stem cell transplant for acute lymphoblastic leukemia, so the T cells may come from the graft donor.

This clonotype showed up just a few times. V is TRBV28 and J is TRBJ1-1, with D possibly being TRBD1 (5 bases). The V gene's germline CDR1 is MDHEN and CDR2 SYDVKM. Trimming shortened V by 6 bases and J by 7 bases, and 18 bases separated the two germline ends. This CDR3 is 14 amino acids long. The CDR3 loop reads CASRHQVGRNEAFF. Here the CDR3 DNA reads TGTGCCAGCAGACACCAGGTGGGACGGAATGAAGCTTTCTTT.

This clonotype was counted at least ten times. J is TRBJ1-1 and V is TRBV29-1; D is ambiguous. The CDR3 totals 12 residues. Trimming shortened V by 3 bases and J by 8 bases, and 13 bases separated the two germline ends. From germline, CDR1 is SQVTM and CDR2 ANQGSEA. This CDR3 is CSVDRQDPEAFF. CDR3 coding DNA: TGCAGCGTTGACCGTCAGGACCCCGAAGCTTTCTTT.

This clonotype was counted many times. The chain joins TRBV6-5 to TRBJ2-7; 8 bases agree with TRBD1. Losses at the gene ends were 0 bases for V and 4 bases for J; bases not matched to a gene: 5. This CDR3 has 15 residues. Germline V gene lookup returns CDR1 MNHEY and CDR2 SVGAGI. CDR3 loop: CASSYSAGQGYEQYF. In DNA form, the CDR3 reads TGTGCCAGCAGTTACTCGGCCGGACAGGGTTACGAGCAGTACTTC.

This clonotype was seen many times. This chain joins TRBV5-4 and TRBJ1-1; a weak D match, TRBD1 (6 bases). The V gene's germline CDR1 is SGHNT and CDR2 YYREEE (reference sequence). Between the trimmed V and J ends, which lost 4 bases and 5 bases, there was a span of 12 bases. CDR3 length: 13 amino acids. The CDR3 spells CASSPPGQTEAFF. As DNA, the CDR3 is TGTGCCAGCAGCCCGCCCGGACAGACTGAAGCTTTCTTT.

This clonotype was picked up many times. The V call is TRBV11-2, the J call TRBJ2-2; 7 bases line up with TRBD2. V was clipped by 1 base and J by 5 bases; unmatched bases: 1. The CDR3 length is 14 residues. Germline assignment: CDR1 SGHAT and CDR2 FQNNGV. CDR3: CASSLVGGTGELFF. The CDR3 bases are TGTGCCAGCAGCTTAGTCGGGGGGACCGGGGAGCTGTTTTTT.

A note on this clonotype: A read error is possible here, since a much larger clone lies one base away. The gene calls are TRBV5-1 and TRBJ2-4; maybe TRBD1 (6 bases). Per germline, CDR1 SGHRS and CDR2 YFSETQ. This CDR3 spans 14 amino acids. The V and J ends lost 0 bases and 6 bases respectively, with 10 bases between them. CDR3 DNA sequence: TGCGCCAGCAGCTTGGAGGGACATGGAAACATTCAGTACTTC. It yields the protein CASSLEGHGNIQYF.

This clonotype came up many times. The rearrangement joins TRBV7-2 to TRBJ2-7; D gene ambiguous. The V gene's germline CDR1 is SGHTA and CDR2 FQGNSA. The V and J ends lost 3 bases and 2 bases respectively, with 5 bases between them. The CDR3 has 12 amino acids. In nucleotides, the CDR3 is TGTGCCAGCAGCTTGACAACCTACGAGCAGTACTTC. Protein: CASSLTTYEQYF. Together with reference TRBV7-2 and TRBJ2-7, the CDR3 gives the full variable domain: GAGVSQSPSNKVTEKGKDVELRCDPISGHTALYWYRQSLGQGLEFLIYFQGNSAPDKSGLPSDRFSAERTGGSVSTLTIQRTQQEDSAVYLCASSLTTYEQYFGPGTRLTVT.

This clonotype was counted many times. This rearrangement joins TRBV7-9 to TRBJ2-7; either TRBD1 or TRBD2 may supply D (5 bases each). This CDR3 has 17 residues. V lost 0 bases and J 2 bases, leaving 17 bases between the germline ends. CDR1 and CDR2 (germline): SEHNR, FQNEAQ (reference sequence). CDR3 DNA sequence: TGTGCCAGCAGCTTAGCCGGCCTCCGGGACCCCACCTACGAGCAGTACTTC. Translation gives CASSLAGLRDPTYEQYF.

This clonotype has a count of ten or more. In DNA form, the CDR3 reads TGCGCCAGCGCCACAGGGCTTACGAACACCGGGGAGCTGTTTTTT. Protein product: CASATGLTNTGELFF. The chain employs TRBV5-1 and TRBJ2-2, with a possible D match to TRBD1 (6 bases). V was cut by 7 bases and J by 0 bases, with 13 bases left in between. Germline V gene data show CDR1 as SGHRS and CDR2 as YFSETQ. There are 15 residues in the CDR3.

This clonotype was seen ten or more times. J is TRBJ2-1 and V is TRBV29-1; D remains unclear. V lost 3 bases and J lost 8, with 5 bases in between. Looked up from germline, CDR1 is SQVTM and CDR2 is ANQGSEA. CDR3 length: 10 amino acids. The CDR3 here is CSVDGYEQFF. The CDR3 DNA reads as TGCAGCGTTGATGGGTATGAGCAGTTCTTC.

This clonotype was counted ten times or more. The J gene is TRBJ2-1, the V gene TRBV12-3 or TRBV12-4; TRBD2 agrees at 11 bases. V shed 5 bases and J 10 bases; nucleotides not matched to a gene: 10. The CDR3 runs 15 residues. In DNA, the CDR3 is TGTGCCAGCAGTCTTGGACGACTAGCGGGGTTGGAGCAGTTCTTC. It encodes CASSLGRLAGLEQFF.

This clonotype was observed many times. The rearrangement uses TRBV5-1 and TRBJ2-4; 9 positions match TRBD1. J lost 0 bases, V lost 0 bases, and 4 bases had no gene match. This CDR3 has 17 residues. Per the germline V gene, CDR1 is SGHRS and CDR2 is YFSETQ. CDR3 sequence: CASSLAGTGLAKNIQYF. The CDR3 DNA reads as TGCGCCAGCAGCTTGGCGGGGACAGGGTTAGCCAAAAACATTCAGTACTTC.

This clonotype was counted many times. DNA of the CDR3: TGTGCCAGCAGCTTAGGGACAGGAGACTATGGCTACACCTTC. Its translation is CASSLGTGDYGYTF. The chain joins TRBV7-2 to TRBJ1-2, with 7 bases fitting TRBD1. Germline V CDR1 and CDR2: SGHTA, FQGNSA. The CDR3 sequence is 14 residues long. The trim removed 1 base at V and 3 bases at J, leaving 2 bases unmatched.

On this clonotype itself: A much larger clone sits a single nucleotide away, making a read error possible. The rearrangement links TRBV24-1 to TRBJ2-1, with 10 bases fitting TRBD1. The germline V gene has CDR1 KGHDR and CDR2 SFDVKD. J gave up 8 bases and V 5 bases, and 8 bases lay outside the gene matches. This CDR3 spans 15 amino acids. For the CDR3, the DNA is TGTGCCACCAGTGGCCCGGGACAGGGGTACGATGAGCAGTTCTTC. Translation gives CATSGPGQGYDEQFF.

Ten or more counts support this clonotype. The J gene is TRBJ2-1, the V gene TRBV6-1; D is uncertain. CDR1 and CDR2 from the germline V gene are MNHNS and SASEGT. The length of the CDR3 is 14 residues. V gave up 6 bases and J gave up 9 bases, with 18 bases separating them. The CDR3 reads CASSRVYYGGEQFF. In DNA form, the CDR3 reads TGTGCCAGCAGCCGGGTCTACTACGGCGGTGAGCAGTTCTTC.

This clonotype was detected ten times or more. V and J are TRBV12-3 or TRBV12-4 and TRBJ1-4; D remains unclear. The CDR3 is 13 amino acids. Trimming removed 3 bases at V and 7 bases at J, with 9 bases between. CDR3 DNA sequence: TGTGCCAGCAGTTTTCAGGTTTTTGAAAAACTGTTTTTT. It translates to CASSFQVFEKLFF.

This clonotype was seen ten or more times. This chain uses TRBV2 with TRBJ2-2, with TRBD2 matching 9 bases. Germline V gene lookup returns CDR1 SNHLY and CDR2 FYNNEI. The CDR3 extends over 15 amino acids. V shed 9 bases, J shed 3 bases, and the junction held 8 bases outside the gene matches. CDR3 in DNA: TGTGCCAGAGAGAAGCGGGAGGCCGACACCGGGGAGCTGTTTTTT. Amino acids: CAREKREADTGELFF.

This clonotype was seen many times. The V gene is TRBV5-8, the J gene TRBJ2-7; TRBD1 agrees at 9 bases. Trimming cost V 3 bases and J 7 bases; bases outside gene matches: 5. This CDR3 region has 13 residues. The germline gives CDR1 SGHTS, CDR2 YDEGEE. The CDR3 protein is CASSSGQGGEQYF. The DNA for the CDR3 is TGTGCCAGCAGCTCGGGACAGGGAGGAGAGCAGTACTTC.

At least ten counts were recorded for this clonotype. CDR3 protein: CASSLSQETQYF. CDR3 DNA: TGCGCCAGCAGCTTGTCCCAAGAGACCCAGTACTTC. The chain has TRBV5-1 and TRBJ2-5; D unclear. The CDR3 totals 12 residues. V gave up 1 base and J gave up 1 base, with 2 bases separating them. Germline-derived CDR1 and CDR2 are SGHRS and YFSETQ. Drawing the rest from reference TRBV5-1 and TRBJ2-5, the complete variable domain is KAGVTQTPRYLIKTRGQQVTLSCSPISGHRSVSWYQQTPGQGLQFLFEYFSETQRNKGNFPGRFSGRQFSNSRSEMNVSTLELGDSALYLCASSLSQETQYFGPGTRLLVL.

This clonotype was detected only a few times. The chain joins TRBV20-1 to TRBJ2-5, with D uncertain. There are 16 residues in the CDR3. V lost 3 bases, J lost 1 base, and 18 bases lay in between. CDR1 is DFQATT and CDR2 is SNEGSKA in the germline V gene (reference sequence). CDR3 DNA sequence: TGCAGTGCTAGTGATCTAGGAGAGGTGTTCCAAGAGACCCAGTACTTC. It specifies CSASDLGEVFQETQYF.

The table lists this clonotype with many counts. The chain recombines TRBV7-3 with TRBJ2-7; maybe TRBD2 (6 bases). Trimming took off 5 bases at V and 0 bases at J, with 23 bases between the two ends. The CDR3 totals 18 residues. Germline V gene sequence: CDR1 SGHTA, CDR2 FQGTGA. CDR3 region: CASSPKAAGVAASYEQYF. The CDR3 DNA is TGTGCCAGCAGCCCTAAGGCCGCCGGGGTAGCGGCCTCCTACGAGCAGTACTTC.

This CDR3 is CASSHRGGETPVEQYF. DNA for the CDR3: TGTGCCAGCAGCCACCGGGGCGGGGAGACGCCGGTAGAGCAGTACTTC. The chain combines TRBV11-2 with TRBJ2-7, with a tentative D call TRBD2 (6 bases). Trimming took 5 bases from V and 7 from J, leaving 24 bases between them. The CDR3 consists of 16 residues. In germline, CDR1 is SGHAT, CDR2 FQNNGV.

As to this clonotype: A much larger clone lies a single base off, so this may be a read error. The CDR3 does not end in the conserved phenylalanine or tryptophan, so this is likely a read error. This chain links TRBV12-3 or TRBV12-4 with TRBJ2-3; either TRBD1 or TRBD2 may supply D (5 bases each). The CDR3 is 12 amino acids. V shed 7 bases and J shed 6 bases, with 11 bases lying between them. The CDR3 spells CASTPWGDTQYV. CDR3 sequence (DNA): TGTGCCAGCACCCCCTGGGGGGATACGCAGTATGTT.

In this sample, this clonotype turned up many times. V is TRBV20-1 and J is TRBJ2-1; 8 bases are a match to TRBD2. Germline-derived CDR1 and CDR2 are DFQATT and SNEGSKA (reference sequence). The junction had 13 bases not matched to a gene; V was cut back by 0 bases and J by 6 bases. The CDR3 loop spans 17 amino acids. The CDR3 DNA follows: TGCAGTGCTAGAGATATGGTTCTGCGGGGGGCAGGCAATGAGCAGTTCTTC. Encoded protein: CSARDMVLRGAGNEQFF.

This clonotype has a count of ten or more. The rearrangement links TRBV12-3 or TRBV12-4 to TRBJ2-2; 13 bases fit TRBD2. V was clipped by 6 bases and J by 6 bases; unmatched bases: 7. The CDR3 consists of 16 residues. CDR3 sequence reads: CASRSRLAGGSGELFF. Here the CDR3 DNA reads TGTGCCAGCAGATCGAGACTAGCGGGAGGTTCCGGGGAGCTGTTTTTT.

On this clonotype: Being one base from a much bigger clone, this may be a read error. The CDR3 DNA reads TGTGCCAGCAGTTTTGGGACAGAAATCTACGCGCAGTACTTC. Translated, it gives CASSFGTEIYAQYF. This rearrangement joins TRBV28 to TRBJ2-7; 7 nucleotides agree with TRBD1. This CDR3 comprises 14 residues. Germline loops: CDR1 MDHEN, CDR2 SYDVKM.

This clonotype was seen at least ten times. The CDR3 is CASSRARPDTQYF. CDR3 nucleotides: TGTGCCAGCAGCCGAGCTCGCCCAGATACGCAGTATTTT. The chain carries TRBV6-1 and TRBJ2-3; D unresolved. Per germline, CDR1 MNHNS and CDR2 SASEGT. The V gene lost 6 bases and the J gene lost 4 bases, with 11 bases spanning the gap. The CDR3 runs 13 residues.

This clonotype came up many times. The chain has TRBV7-9 and TRBJ2-7; TRBD2 aligns across 7 bases. CDR3 length equals 16 residues. V dropped 4 bases and J dropped 3; count of bases not matched to a gene: 12. The germline V gene has CDR1 SEHNR and CDR2 FQNEAQ (reference sequence). This CDR3 is CASSSWGGDWDYEQYF. In nucleotides, the CDR3 is TGTGCCAGCAGCTCCTGGGGGGGGGACTGGGACTACGAGCAGTACTTC.